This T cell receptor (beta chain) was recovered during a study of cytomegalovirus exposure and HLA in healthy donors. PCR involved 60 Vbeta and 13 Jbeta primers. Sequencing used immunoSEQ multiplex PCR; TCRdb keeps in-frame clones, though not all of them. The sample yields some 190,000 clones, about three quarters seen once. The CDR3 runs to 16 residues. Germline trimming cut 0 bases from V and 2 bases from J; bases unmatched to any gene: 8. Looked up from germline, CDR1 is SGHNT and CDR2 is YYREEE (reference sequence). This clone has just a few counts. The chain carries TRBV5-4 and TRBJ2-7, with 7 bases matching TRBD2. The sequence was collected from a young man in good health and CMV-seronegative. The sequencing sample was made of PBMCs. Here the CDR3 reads CASSLDLAGEAYEQYF. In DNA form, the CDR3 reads TGTGCCAGCAGCTTGGATCTCGCGGGGGAGGCCTACGAGCAGTACTTC.